This entry is about one T cell receptor beta chain. What it binds is unknown. The read falls 3 residues short of the CDR3 end, and the missing part is taken from the germline J gene. This table comes from immunoSEQ multiplex PCR, and its TCRdb copy is limited to in-frame clones, with some not included. The sample table sets out around 37,000 clones. This CDR3 contains 14 residues. With 1 base removed from V and 9 bases from J, the gap between germline ends came to 13 bases. Germline loops: CDR1 SGHNT, CDR2 YENEEA. This specimen belongs to a study of T cells in women clearing cervical HPV infection. Study-level background: Controls were women whose single incident HPV16 infection cleared within 12 months without precancer or cancer. Case blood drawn at lesion detection; control blood after infection cleared. Study-level results: Effector/memory and HPV-specific T cells were not isolated, and association timing is unknown. CIN3+ cases had significantly higher TCR richness than controls; evenness did not differ.

The sample taken for sequencing was blood buffy coat. V usage is TRBV11-3 and J usage is TRBJ2-1; no reliable D call. The sequence derives from a woman aged 18-70 years with a cervical HPV16 infection that either progressed to CIN3+ or cleared (not recorded which). The part of the CDR3 DNA that was read is TGTGCCAGCAGCTTAGGTTCTCTTGCGAGTGAG. As protein: CASSLGSLASE. The full CDR3 protein is CASSLGSLASEQFF.